What follows are 6 T cell receptor beta chains derived from one specimen sequenced in a study of beta chain features in type 1 diabetes (dated by TCRdb to between 2017 and 2018). What the research found in general, with its limitations: A moderate but significant shortening of TCRB CDR3 length was observed in type 1 diabetes patients in all four CD4+ subsets.

Library creation used the immunoSEQ multiplex PCR assay. The High Capacity cDNA Reverse Transcription Kit was used to reverse transcribe all of the isolated RNA, meaning that expressed TCRB transcripts were what got sequenced. TCRdb took over this immuneACCESS table, retaining in-frame rearrangements with V and J assigned. Such tables are incomplete; in checked studies, under half of the missing clones stem from an unresolved V gene, and the remainder is unexplained. This sample comprises 300,000 or so clones, roughly an eighth of them detected only once. The top ten clones comprise 0.017% of the sample. Their antigens are not known. Specimen: naive CD4+ T cells from blood. This specimen's cell subset or site label, per the study, means: true naive CD4+ T cells. Source of these receptors: a man aged 25 to 40 with type 1 diabetes.

The rearrangement uses TRBV15 and TRBJ2-7, with TRBD1 as a possible D gene (5 bases). The CDR3 runs 14 residues. Deletions cut 3 bases from V and 3 bases from J, with 12 bases between. Germline CDR1 is LNHNV and CDR2 is YYDKDF (reference sequence). The CDR3 here is CATSSRQGVYEQYF. The CDR3 DNA sequence: TGTGCCACCAGCAGTCGACAAGGGGTCTACGAGCAGTACTTC.

The chain joins TRBV19 to TRBJ1-5, with D maybe TRBD1 (5 bases). This CDR3 has 13 residues. Per germline, CDR1 LNHDA and CDR2 SQIVND (reference sequence). The V end was cut by 8 bases, the J end by 2 bases, with 10 bases between. CDR3 nucleotide sequence: TGTGCCAGTGCTGACAGCCGCAATCAGCCCCAGCATTTT. Encoded protein: CASADSRNQPQHF.

Written as DNA, the CDR3 is TGTGCCAGCAGTTTGTATGGTCGGACTGAAGCTTTCTTT. Its protein is CASSLYGRTEAFF. The J gene is TRBJ1-1, the V gene TRBV28, with D uncertain. CDR3 size: 13 residues. In germline, CDR1 is MDHEN, CDR2 SYDVKM. V lost 3 bases to trimming and J lost 5 bases, with 10 bases between them.

This clone was counted a few times. This rearrangement joins TRBV6-5 to TRBJ2-7; D gene uncertain. Between the trimmed V and J ends, which lost 0 bases and 5 bases, there was a span of 14 bases. The CDR3 runs 15 residues. Germline CDR1 and CDR2: MNHEY and SVGAGI. The chain's CDR3 is CASSYSLRSRNEQYF. For the CDR3, the DNA is TGTGCCAGCAGTTACTCTCTGAGGTCAAGGAACGAGCAGTACTTC.

The V gene is TRBV28, the J gene TRBJ1-5; unclear D gene. Trimming shortened V by 6 bases and J by 0 bases, and 12 bases separated the two germline ends. This CDR3 contains 15 residues. The germline CDR1 and CDR2 sequences are MDHEN and SYDVKM. This CDR3 reads CASRPTRDSNQPQHF. In DNA, the CDR3 is TGTGCCAGCAGGCCGACTAGGGATAGCAATCAGCCCCAGCATTTT.

J is TRBJ2-7 and V is TRBV18; 7 positions agree with TRBD1. The CDR3 is 15 residues long. Germline V gives CDR1 KGHSH, CDR2 LQKENI. Trimming at V came to 2 bases and at J to 1 base, leaving 5 bases not matched to a gene. This chain's CDR3 is CASSPGTAVSYEQYF. CDR3 DNA: TGTGCCAGCTCACCAGGGACAGCCGTGTCCTACGAGCAGTACTTC.